These 23 T cell receptor beta chains originate from one sample sequenced in a study of neurological immune-mediated disorders. TCRdb itself ran the 5' RACE reads through MiXCR, one entry per CDR3 protein. The table has roughly 56,000 distinct CDR3 sequences, around 10% seen once. Sequences were obtained from PBMCs. The receptors here all came from a man aged 60 to 75 in good health.

This clonotype appeared many times. V and J are TRBV5-1 and TRBJ1-5; D not resolved. The CDR3 is 13 residues long. The germline V and J ends were trimmed by 3 bases and 3 bases, with 7 bases remaining between them. Germline-derived CDR1 and CDR2 are SGHRS and YFSETQ. The chain's CDR3 is CASSSGNNQPQHF. As DNA, the CDR3 is TGCGCCAGCAGCTCGGGGAACAATCAGCCCCAGCATTTT.

This clonotype has at least ten counts. Since a much larger clone is just one base distant, this may be a read error. V gene TRBV20-1 combines with J gene TRBJ2-5, with a possible D match to TRBD1 (6 bases). Per germline, CDR1 DFQATT and CDR2 SNEGSKA (reference sequence). The CDR3 has 15 residues. V lost 0 bases and J 2 bases, leaving 13 bases between the germline ends. The CDR3 nucleotides read TGCAGTGCTAGAGAATGGGACAAGGGGCAAGAGACCCAGTACTTC. The encoded protein is CSAREWDKGQETQYF.

This clonotype was observed many times. The chain joins TRBV20-1 to TRBJ1-2; 7 bases line up with TRBD1. The ends lost 6 bases at V and 4 bases at J; junction bases unmatched: 11. CDR3 length: 14 amino acids. CDR1 is DFQATT and CDR2 is SNEGSKA in the germline V gene (reference sequence). CDR3 region: CSASDRRQGYGYTF. CDR3 sequence (DNA): TGCAGTGCCTCCGACCGAAGACAGGGCTATGGCTACACCTTC.

Notes on this clonotype: This clone may be a read error of a much larger clone one base away. The chain combines TRBV18 with TRBJ2-1; 10 bases align to TRBD1. The CDR3 sequence is 14 residues long. From germline, CDR1 is KGHSH and CDR2 LQKENI. CDR3 protein: CTSSGQGVDNEQFF. The CDR3 DNA reads as TGTACCAGCTCCGGACAGGGGGTCGACAATGAGCAGTTCTTC.

This clonotype was seen just once. At one end the junction does not follow the germline gene, possibly because of a read error. The chain has TRBV27 and TRBJ1-2; D is unclear. There are 15 residues in the CDR3. Germline assignment: CDR1 MNHEY and CDR2 SMNVEV (reference sequence). CDR3 bases: TGTGTCAGCAGTTTAACAGCAGAGTATAACTATGGATACACCTTC. This translates into CVSSLTAEYNYGYTF.

There are many counts of this clonotype. The chain recombines TRBV12-3 or TRBV12-4 with TRBJ1-5; D unclear. The CDR3 loop spans 15 amino acids. V was cut by 7 bases and J by 3 bases, with 16 bases left in between. The CDR3 coding sequence is TGTGCCAGCACCCCAGAGGCGGGGTTCAATCAGCCCCAGCATTTT. Translated: CASTPEAGFNQPQHF.

There are many counts of this clonotype. This chain uses TRBV11-2 with TRBJ2-7, with a weak D call TRBD2 (7 bases). V lost 1 base, J lost 4 bases, and 14 bases lay in between. Looked up from germline, CDR1 is SGHAT and CDR2 is FQNNGV. The CDR3 spans 15 residues. The chain's CDR3 is CASSLVAGGQYEQYF. CDR3 bases: TGTGCCAGCAGCTTAGTGGCCGGGGGGCAGTACGAGCAGTACTTC.

This clonotype was recorded many times. V and J are TRBV6-4 and TRBJ2-1; D possibly corresponds to TRBD2 (7 bases). The CDR3 totals 16 residues. Between the trimmed V and J ends, which lost 3 bases and 5 bases, there was a span of 17 bases. The germline V gene encodes CDR1 MRHNA and CDR2 SNTAGT. The CDR3 DNA reads TGTGCCAGCAGTGATCGGGGCGCGGGGGCCCACAATGAGCAGTTCTTC. Residues: CASSDRGAGAHNEQFF.

This clonotype was recorded many times. The chain uses TRBV25-1 and TRBJ1-1, with D tentatively TRBD1 (5 bases). The V gene lost 4 bases and the J gene lost 11 bases, with 11 bases spanning the gap. The CDR3 extends over 11 amino acids. Germline V gene data show CDR1 as MGHDK and CDR2 as SYGVNS. CDR3 residues: CASSGGTSAFF. CDR3 DNA sequence: TGTGCCAGCAGTGGGGGGACCAGTGCTTTCTTT. Together with reference TRBV25-1 and TRBJ1-1, the CDR3 gives the full variable domain: EADIYQTPRYLVIGTGKKITLECSQTMGHDKMYWYQQDPGMELHLIHYSYGVNSTEKGDLSSESTVSRIRTEHFPLTLESARPSHTSQYLCASSGGTSAFFGQGTRLTVV.

This clonotype has ten or more counts. The rearrangement uses TRBV5-1 and TRBJ1-5, with D uncertain. The length of the CDR3 is 14 residues. Trimming cost V 0 bases and J 1 base, with 5 bases left between them. Germline CDR1 SGHRS, CDR2 YFSETQ. The DNA for the CDR3 is TGCGCCAGCAGCTTGGTGCCAAGCAATCAGCCCCAGCATTTT. Translated, it gives CASSLVPSNQPQHF.

This clonotype was seen only a few times. The J gene is TRBJ1-2, the V gene TRBV19; D may be TRBD1 (5 bases). The CDR3 spans 13 residues. CDR1 and CDR2 from the germline V gene are LNHDA and SQIVND (reference sequence). Trimming stripped 8 bases from V and 5 bases from J, with 15 bases between. CDR3 region: CASSAGTGYGYTF. CDR3 DNA sequence: TGTGCCAGTTCCGCCGGGACGGGATATGGCTACACCTTC.

This clonotype was observed many times. V is TRBV12-2 and J is TRBJ1-1; the table's TRBD1 call for D was not verified on the DNA. TRBV12-2 is flagged as a pseudogene. CDR3 length: 11 residues. CDR3 protein: CASRRDREAFF. DNA for the CDR3: TGTGCAAGTCGCCGGGACAGGGAAGCTTTCTTT.

The chain is built from TRBV29-1 and TRBJ2-7; 8 nucleotides agree with TRBD2. Germline V gene lookup returns CDR1 SQVTM and CDR2 ANQGSEA. The ends lost 7 bases at V and 9 bases at J; junction bases unmatched: 8. The CDR3 length is 11 residues. The CDR3 DNA follows: TGCAGCGCACGGGGGGGTCTCGGGCAGTACTTC. It translates to CSARGGLGQYF.

Many counts were recorded for this clonotype. This chain joins TRBV6-5 and TRBJ2-5; D might be TRBD2 (6 bases). V lost 0 bases to trimming and J lost 3 bases, with 8 bases between them. The length of the CDR3 is 14 residues. Germline V CDR1 and CDR2: MNHEY, SVGAGI. This CDR3 reads CASSYSWGEETQYF. Here the CDR3 DNA reads TGTGCCAGCAGTTACTCGTGGGGGGAAGAGACCCAGTACTTC.

In this sample, this clonotype turned up many times. This chain connects TRBV12-3 or TRBV12-4 to TRBJ1-1; the D is unclear. The CDR3 sequence is 12 residues long. With 3 bases removed from V and 7 bases from J, the gap between germline ends came to 9 bases. The CDR3 DNA reads TGTGCCAGCAGTTTCGGGGAGAGTGAAGCTTTCTTT. Its protein product is CASSFGESEAFF.

In this sample, this clonotype turned up many times. The rearrangement uses TRBV4-3 and TRBJ1-6; a weak D match, TRBD1 (6 bases). The CDR3 is 13 amino acids. CDR1 and CDR2 from the germline V gene are LGHNA and YSLEER. Trimming took 0 bases from V and 11 from J, leaving 8 bases between them. In DNA, the CDR3 is TGCGCCAGCAGCCAAGATCAGGGGACACCCCTCCACTTT. Protein sequence: CASSQDQGTPLHF.

Ten or more counts support this clonotype. V usage is TRBV6-5 and J usage is TRBJ1-5; tentatively, D is TRBD1 (6 bases). V gave up 3 bases and J gave up 0 bases, with 9 bases separating them. Germline CDR1 reads MNHEY; CDR2 reads SVGAGI. CDR3 length: 15 residues. The CDR3 loop is CASSYGGPSNQPQHF. The CDR3, as DNA: TGTGCCAGCAGTTATGGGGGGCCTAGCAATCAGCCCCAGCATTTT.

This clonotype was counted ten times or more. The chain combines TRBV5-1 with TRBJ2-2, with 7 bases that match TRBD1. The germline CDR1 and CDR2 sequences are SGHRS and YFSETQ. After removal of 5 bases from V and 8 bases from J, the junction contained 15 bases not matched to a gene. The CDR3 is made up of 16 amino acids. The CDR3 DNA sequence: TGCGCCAGCAGACAGACAGGGTTCAATGCCCGAGGGGAGCTGTTTTTT. It is translated as CASRQTGFNARGELFF. Full variable domain (missing parts from reference TRBV5-1 and TRBJ2-2): KAGVTQTPRYLIKTRGQQVTLSCSPISGHRSVSWYQQTPGQGLQFLFEYFSETQRNKGNFPGRFSGRQFSNSRSEMNVSTLELGDSALYLCASRQTGFNARGELFFGEGSRLTVL.

This clonotype was observed at least ten times. This rearrangement joins TRBV5-1 to TRBJ2-2; D remains ambiguous. Per germline, CDR1 SGHRS and CDR2 YFSETQ. This CDR3 comprises 13 residues. The V end lost 0 bases, the J end lost 6 bases, and 6 bases lay between the germline ends. This CDR3 reads CASSLDAAGELFF. The CDR3 coding sequence is TGCGCCAGCAGCTTGGATGCGGCCGGGGAGCTGTTTTTT.

This clonotype has a count of ten or more. The rearrangement uses TRBV20-1 and TRBJ1-5, with TRBD1 matching 9 bases. The germline CDR1 and CDR2 sequences are DFQATT and SNEGSKA (reference sequence). V trimming: 4 bases; J trimming: 5 bases; junction bases outside the gene matches: 3. This CDR3 is built from 13 residues. In DNA, the CDR3 is TGCAGTGCTACCCGACAGGGGGATCAGCCCCAGCATTTT. Protein sequence: CSATRQGDQPQHF.

Many counts were recorded for this clonotype. The rearrangement uses TRBV12-3 or TRBV12-4 and TRBJ2-2; D ambiguous. This CDR3 has 15 residues. Trimming removed 5 bases at V and 6 bases at J, with 16 bases between. CDR3 sequence (DNA): TGTGCCAGCAGTCCTCGGGTTGTGAGCGCCGGGGAGCTGTTTTTT. It codes for CASSPRVVSAGELFF.

The table lists this clonotype with a few counts. The chain uses TRBV29-1 and TRBJ2-1; TRBD2 aligns across 10 bases. This CDR3 region has 13 residues. Germline CDR1 is SQVTM and CDR2 is ANQGSEA. V shed 7 bases, J shed 6 bases, and the junction held 6 bases outside the gene matches. In DNA, the CDR3 is TGCAGCGGCGCCACTAGCGGGGCCAATGAGCAGTTCTTC. Its protein product is CSGATSGANEQFF.

This clonotype was seen many times. A single base separates this from a much larger clone, so it may be a read error. The chain couples TRBV7-2 to TRBJ2-7, with 7 bases that match TRBD1. The germline V gene has CDR1 SGHTA and CDR2 FQGNSA. The trim removed 4 bases at V and 2 bases at J, leaving 5 bases unmatched. The CDR3 is 14 residues long. The chain's CDR3 is CASSSPGQPYEQYF. CDR3 DNA: TGTGCCAGCAGCTCCCCGGGACAGCCCTACGAGCAGTACTTC.